This TCR beta chain originates from a study of cytomegalovirus exposure and HLA in healthy donors. Background on the study: Unique TCRs numbering around 80 million, obtained from HLA-typed donors, made up an early data release.

Looked up from germline, CDR1 is LNHDA and CDR2 is SQIVND (reference sequence). V lost 6 bases, J lost 1 base, and 2 bases stayed unmatched. The CDR3 consists of 14 residues. Primers for the PCR totalled 60 Vbeta and 13 Jbeta. Repertoires were generated with immunoSEQ multiplex PCR, while TCRdb's copy carries only in-frame clones and drops some. The table has around 140,000 clones, approximately 80% seen once. The sequenced material came from PBMCs. This TCR was recovered from a man in his forties or fifties in good health and CMV-seronegative. The V call is TRBV19, the J call TRBJ2-5; 10 positions agree with TRBD2. CDR3 bases: TGTGCCAGTAGGAGCGGGGGGGCCCAAGAGACCCAGTACTTC. Its translation is CASRSGGAQETQYF.